Below, one T cell receptor (beta chain) is given with its context. Its antigen is undetermined. From germline, CDR1 is KGHDR and CDR2 SFDVKD. CDR3 size: 15 residues. V shed 5 bases, J shed 6 bases, and the junction held 9 bases outside the gene matches. The entry originates in a study of T cell responses to AZD1222 COVID-19 vaccine. Whole-study findings and limits: Among spike-specific TCRs, nearly half reportedly target unmutated variant regions. Just six or seven AZD1222 recipients tested seropositive at baseline. Spike was spanned by vaccine-associated CD4 TCRs, with dominance at 160-218 and 743-854. The donors showed a predominance of white British ancestry and of females, with possible underestimation of clonal diversity.

Profiled with immunoSEQ multiplex PCR; TCRdb holds only in-frame clones, not every one. The table lists over 150,000 clones, roughly nine tenths of them singletons. Specimen: peripheral blood, collected on day 0 of MenACWY control vaccination. V and J are TRBV24-1 and TRBJ1-5; 7 nucleotides line up with TRBD1. The sequence was obtained from an adult in good health. CDR3 bases: TGTGCCACCAGTGCCAAAGCTTCAGGGGGTCAGCCCCAGCATTTT. It yields the protein CATSAKASGGQPQHF.